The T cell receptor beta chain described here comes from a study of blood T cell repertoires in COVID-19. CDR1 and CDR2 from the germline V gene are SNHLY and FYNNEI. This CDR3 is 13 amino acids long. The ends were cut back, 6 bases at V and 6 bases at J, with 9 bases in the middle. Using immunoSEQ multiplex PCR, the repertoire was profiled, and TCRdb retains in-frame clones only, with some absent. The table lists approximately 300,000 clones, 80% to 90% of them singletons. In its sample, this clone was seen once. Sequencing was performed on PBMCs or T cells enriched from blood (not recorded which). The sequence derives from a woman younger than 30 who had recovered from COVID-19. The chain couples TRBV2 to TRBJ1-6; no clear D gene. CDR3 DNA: TGTGCCAGCAGCGACACGTCTAATTCACCCCTCCACTTT. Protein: CASSDTSNSPLHF. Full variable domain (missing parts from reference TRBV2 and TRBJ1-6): EPEVTQTPSHQVTQMGQEVILRCVPISNHLYFYWYRQILGQKVEFLVSFYNNEISEKSEIFDDQFSVERPDGSNFTLKIRSTKLEDSAMYFCASSDTSNSPLHFGNGTRLTVT.